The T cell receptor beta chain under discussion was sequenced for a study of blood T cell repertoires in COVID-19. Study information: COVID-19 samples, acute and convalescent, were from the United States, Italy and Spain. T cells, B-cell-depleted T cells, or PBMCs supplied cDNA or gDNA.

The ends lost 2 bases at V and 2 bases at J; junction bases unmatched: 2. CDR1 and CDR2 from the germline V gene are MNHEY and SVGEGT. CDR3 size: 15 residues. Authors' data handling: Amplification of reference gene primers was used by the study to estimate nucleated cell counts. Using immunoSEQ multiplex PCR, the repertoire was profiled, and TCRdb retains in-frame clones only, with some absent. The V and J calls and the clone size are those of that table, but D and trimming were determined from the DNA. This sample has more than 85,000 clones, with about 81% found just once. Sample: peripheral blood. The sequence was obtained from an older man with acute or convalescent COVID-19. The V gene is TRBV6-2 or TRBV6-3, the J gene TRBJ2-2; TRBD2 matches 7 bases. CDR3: CASSYGGVNTGELFF. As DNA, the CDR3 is TGTGCCAGCAGTTACGGGGGGGTAAACACCGGGGAGCTGTTTTTT.